This T cell receptor beta chain was obtained from a study of a mutant IDH1 vaccine in newly diagnosed glioma. Study at large: Treated patients had a mean age of approximately 41 years and a sex split that was roughly 60% male and roughly 40% female.

Remarks on this clone: Its antigen is not known.

Time point in this sample: week 35, safety follow-up. Vaccinated patients received 300 ug of mutant IDH1 20-mer peptide per dose, with topical imiquimod. Sequencing used immunoSEQ multiplex PCR; TCRdb keeps in-frame clones, though not all of them. Of 35,000 to 45,000 clones in the sample, 83% were seen once. V was pared by 5 bases and J by 1 base, with 9 bases between. The CDR3 loop spans 14 amino acids. Per germline, CDR1 GTSNPN and CDR2 SVGIG (reference sequence). The V and J genes are TRBV30 and TRBJ2-6; D is uncertain. The sample was PBMCs, taken from a glioma patient whose treatment included an IDH1 peptide vaccine. This TCR was sampled from a woman aged 45-65 years with glioma. The CDR3 nucleotides read TGTGCCTGGGGCCCCTTATCTGGGGCCAACGTCCTGACTTTC. Protein product: CAWGPLSGANVLTF.